Below, 21 T cell receptor beta chains from the same sample are listed, as sequenced in a study of blood T cell repertoires in COVID-19. Method: immunoSEQ multiplex PCR; TCRdb's copy keeps in-frame clones and lacks some. This table holds 100,000 to 120,000 clones, around three quarters found once. The sequencing input was peripheral blood. These TCRs come from a woman aged 60-70 years with acute or convalescent COVID-19.

This clone showed up just once. This sequence joins TRBV7-2 and TRBJ1-1, with D possibly being TRBD1 (6 bases). V was shortened by 6 bases and J by 6 bases, with 20 bases between the two germline ends. From germline, CDR1 is SGHTA and CDR2 FQGNSA. The CDR3 has 15 residues. Here the CDR3 reads CASRNTGTWKSEAFF. The CDR3 nucleotides are TGTGCCAGCAGAAATACAGGGACGTGGAAATCTGAAGCTTTCTTT.

This clone was detected a few times. The J gene is TRBJ2-7, the V gene TRBV5-1; D might be TRBD2 (6 bases). The CDR3 loop spans 14 amino acids. Germline values: CDR1 SGHRS, CDR2 YFSETQ. V lost 4 bases and J 7 bases, leaving 18 bases between the germline ends. The CDR3 sequence: CASSRGDAPTEQYF. The CDR3 DNA reads as TGCGCCAGCAGCCGCGGGGACGCTCCCACTGAGCAGTACTTC.

This clone has more than one count but fewer than ten. Written as DNA, the CDR3 is TGTGCCAGCAGCGTACTTCAGGGGGCCGGGGAGCTGTTTTTT. It yields the protein CASSVLQGAGELFF. The gene calls are TRBV9 and TRBJ2-2; TRBD1 agrees at 7 bases. CDR1 is SGDLS and CDR2 is YYNGEE in the germline V gene. Trimming at V came to 1 base and at J to 6 bases, leaving 3 bases not matched to a gene. The CDR3 loop spans 14 amino acids.

The J gene is TRBJ2-2, the V gene TRBV4-3; D unresolved. The CDR3 is 14 amino acids. V lost 0 bases, J lost 3 bases, and 5 bases lay in between. Per the germline V gene, CDR1 is LGHNA and CDR2 is YSLEER. This chain's CDR3 is CASSQDQYTGELFF. The CDR3 coding sequence is TGCGCCAGCAGCCAAGATCAATACACCGGGGAGCTGTTTTTT.

This sequence joins TRBV19 and TRBJ2-2; 10 bases agree with TRBD2. V lost 8 bases, J lost 6 bases, and 12 bases stayed unmatched. CDR1 is LNHDA, CDR2 SQIVND, per germline (reference sequence). The CDR3 contains 16 residues. The chain's CDR3 is CASRAVERGGAGELFF. The CDR3 region has the DNA TGTGCCAGTCGAGCTGTCGAGCGGGGGGGGGCCGGGGAGCTGTTTTTT.

The V and J genes are TRBV30 and TRBJ1-6, with 8 bases identical to TRBD1. V was clipped by 4 bases and J by 10 bases; unmatched bases: 9. Germline V gives CDR1 GTSNPN, CDR2 SVGIG (reference sequence). This CDR3 spans 14 amino acids. The CDR3 region is CAWTAGQAFSPLHF. CDR3 in DNA: TGTGCCTGGACTGCGGGACAGGCTTTCTCACCCCTCCACTTT. The complete variable domain, with remaining parts taken from reference TRBV30 and TRBJ1-6, reads SQTIHQWPATLVQPVGSPLSLECTVEGTSNPNLYWYRQAAGRGLQLLFYSVGIGQISSEVPQNLSASRPQDRQFILSSKKLLLSDSGFYLCAWTAGQAFSPLHFGNGTRLTVT.

The chain joins TRBV10-3 to TRBJ2-7, with D maybe TRBD1 (6 bases). Deletions cut 6 bases from V and 6 bases from J, with 15 bases between. The CDR3 is made up of 13 amino acids. In germline, CDR1 is ENHRY, CDR2 SYGVKD. The CDR3: CAISPTDSREQYF. The CDR3 DNA sequence: TGTGCCATCAGCCCGACGGACAGTCGCGAGCAGTACTTC.

This rearrangement joins TRBV5-1 to TRBJ2-1, with TRBD2 matching 7 bases. This CDR3 is built from 14 residues. Losses at the gene ends were 2 bases for V and 8 bases for J; bases not matched to a gene: 7. Germline CDR1 and CDR2: SGHRS and YFSETQ. The CDR3 DNA reads TGCGCCAGCAGCTTCAGCGGGGTAAGGGATGAGCAGTTCTTC. Translating it yields CASSFSGVRDEQFF.

V gene TRBV6-5 combines with J gene TRBJ1-1; perhaps TRBD1 as D (5 bases). CDR3 length equals 11 residues. Germline lookup yields CDR1 MNHEY and CDR2 SVGAGI. Between the trimmed V and J ends, which lost 6 bases and 7 bases, there was a span of 9 bases. The CDR3 DNA reads TGTGCCAGCAGCAGGGTCGGTGAAGCTTTCTTT. Translated, it gives CASSRVGEAFF.

The chain combines TRBV3-1 (or the pseudogene TRBV3-2) with TRBJ1-2; 7 bases are shared with TRBD1. Germline CDR1 LGHDT, CDR2 YNNKEL (reference sequence). The ends lost 7 bases at V and 8 bases at J; junction bases unmatched: 7. CDR3 length: 12 residues. As DNA, the CDR3 is TGTGCCAGCAAACGGACAGGCGGGGGCTACACCTTC. Translating gives CASKRTGGGYTF.

The genes are TRBV3-1 (or the pseudogene TRBV3-2) and TRBJ2-7; D possibly corresponds to TRBD1 (6 bases). V was clipped by 0 bases and J by 3 bases, with 15 bases between them. The CDR3 totals 16 residues. Germline V lookup: CDR1 LGHDT, CDR2 YNNKEL (reference sequence). The CDR3 DNA reads TGTGCCAGCAGCCAAGAAGCGTCCAGGGGTAACTACGAGCAGTACTTC. Protein: CASSQEASRGNYEQYF.

The V gene is TRBV2, the J gene TRBJ1-4; D perhaps matches TRBD1 (5 bases). Germline V gives CDR1 SNHLY, CDR2 FYNNEI. The CDR3 has 12 residues. Trimming removed 6 bases at V and 8 bases at J, with 10 bases between. CDR3 in DNA: TGTGCCAGCAGGGCAGGGAGGGAAAAACTGTTTTTT. Encoded protein: CASRAGREKLFF.

V usage is TRBV21-1 and J usage is TRBJ2-5; TRBD2 reflects the table's D call only, with no check against the DNA. TRBV21-1 is a listed pseudogene. The CDR3 extends over 16 amino acids. CDR3 amino acids: CASSKTRFPSAETQYF. In DNA, the CDR3 is TGTGCCAGCAGCAAAACCCGATTTCCTAGCGCAGAGACCCAGTACTTC.

The chain recombines TRBV28 with TRBJ2-7; D perhaps matches TRBD2 (5 bases). CDR3 length: 14 amino acids. V lost 6 bases and J lost 4, with 16 bases in between. Germline values: CDR1 MDHEN, CDR2 SYDVKM. The CDR3 region is CASSKPPREYEQYF. CDR3 DNA: TGTGCCAGCAGCAAACCTCCGAGGGAGTACGAGCAGTACTTC.

In this sample, this clone turned up once. V and J are TRBV5-1 and TRBJ1-2; 8 bases fit TRBD1. The germline CDR1 and CDR2 sequences are SGHRS and YFSETQ. After removal of 2 bases from V and 6 bases from J, the junction contained 9 bases not matched to a gene. The CDR3 totals 15 residues. The CDR3 spells CASSFKTGVADGYTF. In DNA form, the CDR3 reads TGCGCCAGCAGCTTCAAGACAGGGGTTGCCGATGGCTACACCTTC.

The chain links TRBV19 to TRBJ2-5, with TRBD2 matching 13 bases. The CDR3 length is 17 residues. In germline, CDR1 is LNHDA, CDR2 SQIVND (reference sequence). V trimming: 2 bases; J trimming: 4 bases; junction bases outside the gene matches: 7. This CDR3 is CASSITGTSGVSETQYF. DNA for the CDR3: TGTGCCAGTAGTATAACCGGGACTAGCGGGGTCTCAGAGACCCAGTACTTC. The complete variable domain, with remaining parts taken from reference TRBV19 and TRBJ2-5, reads DGGITQSPKYLFRKEGQNVTLSCEQNLNHDAMYWYRQDPGQGLRLIYYSQIVNDFQKGDIAEGYSVSREKKESFPLTVTSAQKNPTAFYLCASSITGTSGVSETQYFGPGTRLLVL.

This clone was observed a few times. V is TRBV6-2 or TRBV6-3 and J is TRBJ1-2; 7 bases map to TRBD1. V was clipped by 8 bases and J by 4 bases; unmatched bases: 10. Germline loops: CDR1 MNHEY, CDR2 SVGEGT. The CDR3 is 14 amino acids. The CDR3 region has the DNA TGTGCCAGCTGCCGGGACAGCCAGTTCTATGGCTACACCTTC. This gives the protein CASCRDSQFYGYTF.

The rearrangement uses TRBV9 and TRBJ2-3; TRBD2 aligns across 14 bases. The germline V gene has CDR1 SGDLS and CDR2 YYNGEE. The CDR3 loop spans 17 amino acids. After removal of 4 bases from V and 6 bases from J, the junction contained 10 bases not matched to a gene. The CDR3 coding sequence is TGTGCCAGCAGCTCTCGACTAGCGGGGGGGCCAGGGGATACGCAGTATTTT. Its translation: CASSSRLAGGPGDTQYF.

The chain employs TRBV2 and TRBJ2-7; 7 positions match TRBD1. V gave up 9 bases and J gave up 2 bases; unmatched junction bases: 10. The germline gives CDR1 SNHLY, CDR2 FYNNEI. This CDR3 is 14 amino acids long. The chain's CDR3 is CARGTTGNPYEQYF. CDR3 nucleotide sequence: TGTGCCAGGGGGACGACAGGGAATCCCTACGAGCAGTACTTC. Supplemented by reference TRBV2 and TRBJ2-7, the full variable domain reads EPEVTQTPSHQVTQMGQEVILRCVPISNHLYFYWYRQILGQKVEFLVSFYNNEISEKSEIFDDQFSVERPDGSNFTLKIRSTKLEDSAMYFCARGTTGNPYEQYFGPGTRLTVT.

The rearrangement uses TRBV5-4 and TRBJ2-7, with a tentative D call TRBD1 (5 bases). Looked up from germline, CDR1 is SGHNT and CDR2 is YYREEE (reference sequence). V was clipped by 2 bases and J by 5 bases, with 14 bases between them. The CDR3 consists of 14 residues. The CDR3 DNA reads as TGTGCCAGCAGCTTTATTCAGGCAGGGCACGAGCAGTACTTC. Translated, it gives CASSFIQAGHEQYF.

This chain joins TRBV30 and TRBJ1-3; D ambiguous. The CDR3 runs to 12 residues. Germline V gives CDR1 GTSNPN, CDR2 SVGIG (reference sequence). Trimming left V 4 bases short and J 4 bases short, with 8 bases between. The CDR3 bases are TGTGCCTGGAAGGAGGTCGGAAACACCATATATTTT. Translating it yields CAWKEVGNTIYF.